The 18 T cell receptor beta chains below were found in one sample sequenced in a study of T cells in narcolepsy. Only in-frame clones appear in the TCRdb table, and some are missing; sequencing was by immunoSEQ multiplex PCR. The table shows about 30,000 clones, with around four fifths occurring only once. The sample was CD45RA- memory CD4+ T cells from PBMCs. The receptors were sampled from a human donor with narcolepsy.

The CDR3 DNA sequence: TGTGCTAGCGCTATAGGGGACCACTACGAGCAGTACTTC. This encodes CASAIGDHYEQYF. The chain combines TRBV12-5 with TRBJ2-7, with D possibly being TRBD1 or TRBD2 (5 bases each). The CDR3 consists of 13 residues. Trimming removed 9 bases at V and 3 bases at J, with 15 bases between. CDR1 and CDR2 (germline): LGHNT, FRNRAP.

This sequence joins TRBV20-1 and TRBJ2-7; D unresolved. Germline-derived CDR1 and CDR2 are DFQATT and SNEGSKA (reference sequence). The CDR3 spans 11 residues. The ends were cut back, 6 bases at V and 3 bases at J, with 9 bases in the middle. The DNA for the CDR3 is TGCAGTGCACCCTTTGTCTACGAGCAGTACTTC. This codes for CSAPFVYEQYF.

The chain carries TRBV4-1 and TRBJ1-5; the match to TRBD1 covers 9 bases. Germline assignment: CDR1 MGHRA and CDR2 YSYEKL. Trimming took 4 bases from V and 5 from J; bases not matched to a gene: 3. The CDR3 runs to 14 residues. CDR3 in amino acids: CASSRDRVYQPQHF. CDR3 DNA sequence: TGCGCCAGCAGCCGGGACAGGGTTTATCAGCCCCAGCATTTT.

Comments on this clone: The same CDR3 also results from other DNA sequences found in this sample. The chain couples TRBV6-1 to TRBJ2-7, with unresolved D. The length of the CDR3 is 14 residues. In germline, CDR1 is MNHNS, CDR2 SASEGT. V was pared by 4 bases and J by 4 bases, with 14 bases between. This CDR3 reads CASSVGLGNYEQYF. For the CDR3, the DNA is TGTGCCAGCAGTGTGGGTTTGGGCAATTACGAGCAGTACTTC.

CDR3 bases: TGTGCCAGCAGCGAGACTAGCGGGAGGGCCGGGTACGAGCAGTACTTC. It codes for CASSETSGRAGYEQYF. This chain links TRBV11-3 with TRBJ2-7; TRBD2 aligns across 14 bases. Germline CDR1 and CDR2: SGHNT and YENEEA. Trimming at V came to 5 bases and at J to 4 bases, leaving 7 bases not matched to a gene. The CDR3 contains 16 residues.

This chain uses TRBV5-4 with TRBJ2-5; TRBD1 aligns across 7 bases. Losses at the gene ends were 4 bases for V and 5 bases for J; bases not matched to a gene: 8. CDR3 size: 14 residues. Germline CDR1 reads SGHNT; CDR2 reads YYREEE (reference sequence). The DNA of the CDR3 is TGTGCCAGCAGCCCAAGAGGGACAGCTGAGACCCAGTACTTC. This gives the protein CASSPRGTAETQYF.

The gene calls are TRBV7-2 and TRBJ2-7; 7 nucleotides align to TRBD2. Germline CDR1 and CDR2: SGHTA and FQGNSA. The CDR3 covers 14 residues. Germline trimming cut 5 bases from V and 7 bases from J; bases unmatched to any gene: 11. The CDR3 loop reads CASSRDYGNREQYF. The CDR3 DNA follows: TGTGCCAGCAGCCGGGACTACGGGAATCGGGAGCAGTACTTC.

As DNA, the CDR3 is TGTGCCAGCAGTCAGCGGGAGTCCCGCAATGAGCAGTTCTTC. Translated: CASSQRESRNEQFF. The chain is built from TRBV6-5 and TRBJ2-1; TRBD2 agrees at 8 bases. In germline, CDR1 is MNHEY, CDR2 SVGAGI. The CDR3 has 14 residues. The trim removed 5 bases at V and 6 bases at J, leaving 6 bases unmatched.

In DNA form, the CDR3 reads TGTGCCAGCAGTGAAGCAGGGACGGGGACCCAGTACTTC. Its protein product is CASSEAGTGTQYF. The chain employs TRBV6-5 and TRBJ2-5; either TRBD1 or TRBD2 may fit D (5 bases each). The CDR3 runs 13 residues. V lost 5 bases to trimming and J lost 7 bases, with 14 bases between them. CDR1 and CDR2 from the germline V gene are MNHEY and SVGAGI.

The chain carries TRBV7-3 and TRBJ2-3, with D unresolved. The V and J ends lost 1 base and 9 bases respectively, with 11 bases between them. CDR3 length: 13 residues. Germline CDR1 reads SGHTA; CDR2 reads FQGTGA. DNA of the CDR3: TGTGCCAGCAGCTTAATGCCGGATAAGACGCAGTATTTT. Translating it yields CASSLMPDKTQYF.

Comment on this clone: An end of the junction differs from the germline gene, which may be a read error. J is TRBJ2-6 and V is TRBV19; D unclear. CDR3 length equals 14 residues. CDR1 is LNHDA, CDR2 SQIVND, per germline (reference sequence). The CDR3 sequence is CASSIVSVANVLTF. CDR3 DNA: TGTGCCAGTAGTATAGTTTCTGTGGCCAACGTCCTGACTTTC.

CDR3 loop: CASSDGARAEAFF. The DNA of the CDR3 is TGTGCCAGCAGTGATGGCGCCCGGGCCGAAGCTTTCTTT. The V and J genes are TRBV25-1 and TRBJ1-1; no definite D call. V was trimmed by 3 bases and J by 8 bases, leaving 13 bases between them. From germline, CDR1 is MGHDK and CDR2 SYGVNS. This CDR3 region has 13 residues.

The chain recombines TRBV28 with TRBJ1-4, with 10 positions matching TRBD1. V lost 3 bases and J lost 8; bases outside the gene matches: 3. CDR3 length equals 14 residues. Germline CDR1 MDHEN, CDR2 SYDVKM. CDR3 sequence reads: CASSFDRGREKLFF. The CDR3 coding sequence is TGTGCCAGCAGTTTCGACAGGGGGCGCGAAAAACTGTTTTTT.

The chain is built from TRBV9 and TRBJ2-2, with 12 bases aligning to TRBD2. Trimming took 4 bases from V and 7 from J; bases not matched to a gene: 11. Germline assignment: CDR1 SGDLS and CDR2 YYNGEE. This CDR3 has 17 amino acids. The CDR3 loop is CASSPPGLAGGNGELFF. The CDR3 DNA sequence: TGTGCCAGCAGCCCCCCCGGTCTAGCGGGAGGGAACGGGGAGCTGTTTTTT.

Details on this clone: This sample includes further DNA sequences coding for the same CDR3. The CDR3 DNA reads as TGTGCCTGGAACAGGGGAAGTTCACCCCTCCACTTT. It specifies CAWNRGSSPLHF. J is TRBJ1-6 and V is TRBV30, with 7 bases aligning to TRBD1. With V trimmed by 4 bases and J by 9 bases, 3 bases remained unmatched. Germline CDR1 GTSNPN, CDR2 SVGIG (reference sequence). This CDR3 has 12 amino acids.

The rearrangement uses TRBV29-1 and TRBJ2-2, with D tentatively TRBD1 or TRBD2 (5 bases each). The V gene's germline CDR1 is SQVTM and CDR2 ANQGSEA. The CDR3 contains 14 residues. Trimming took 5 bases from V and 2 from J, leaving 12 bases between them. The CDR3 sequence: CSVLWGINTGELFF. DNA for the CDR3: TGCAGCGTTTTGTGGGGGATTAACACCGGGGAGCTGTTTTTT.

The V gene is TRBV28, the J gene TRBJ2-7; 10 bases are shared with TRBD2. Germline V gene data show CDR1 as MDHEN and CDR2 as SYDVKM. This CDR3 contains 13 residues. V gave up 5 bases and J gave up 7 bases; unmatched junction bases: 5. The DNA for the CDR3 is TGTGCCAGCAGTAGCGGGAGGGGGGGGGAGCAGTACTTC. Translated, it gives CASSSGRGGEQYF.

The chain recombines TRBV14 with TRBJ2-6; no definite D call. V was pared by 1 base and J by 0 bases, with 7 bases between. This CDR3 comprises 16 residues. CDR1 and CDR2 from the germline V gene are SGHDN and FVKESK. The CDR3 coding sequence is TGTGCCAGCAGCCAAGGTGGCTACTCTGGGGCCAACGTCCTGACTTTC. Translated: CASSQGGYSGANVLTF.